This TCR beta chain is drawn from a study of blood T cells in healthy people across ages. Primed by a sample-barcoded 5' primer and a J-beta primer mix, a second PCR proceeded for roughly 6 to 12 cycles. One entry per CDR3 protein results from TCRdb running MiXCR on the 5' RACE reads. The sample lists nearly 800,000 distinct CDR3 sequences; 25% were seen once. Germline CDR1 SGHTA, CDR2 FQGNSA. V gave up 1 base and J gave up 3 bases, with 9 bases separating them. The CDR3 totals 14 residues. This sample also belongs to another study, concerning T cells of mothers and their children.

The V gene is TRBV7-2, the J gene TRBJ1-2; D is unclear. Sequenced: blood. This TCR was sampled from a boy aged 10-17 years in good health. The CDR3 nucleotides read TGTGCCAGCAGCTTAGTGGAGGTCGACTATGGCTACACCTTC. Translation: CASSLVEVDYGYTF.